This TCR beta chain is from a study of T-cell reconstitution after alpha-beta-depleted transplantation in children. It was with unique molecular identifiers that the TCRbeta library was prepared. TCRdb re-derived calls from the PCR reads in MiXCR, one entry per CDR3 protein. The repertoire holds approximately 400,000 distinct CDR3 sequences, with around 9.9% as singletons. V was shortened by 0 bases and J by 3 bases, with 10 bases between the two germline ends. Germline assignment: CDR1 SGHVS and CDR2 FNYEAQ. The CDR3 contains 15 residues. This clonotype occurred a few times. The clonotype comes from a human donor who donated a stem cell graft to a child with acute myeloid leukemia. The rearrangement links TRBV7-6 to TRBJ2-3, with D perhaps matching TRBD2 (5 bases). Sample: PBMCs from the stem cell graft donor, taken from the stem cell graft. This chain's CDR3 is CASSLADGKTDTQYF. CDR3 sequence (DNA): TGTGCCAGCAGCTTAGCGGACGGGAAAACAGATACGCAGTATTTT.